Each of the 10 T cell receptor beta chains below was sequenced from the same sample in a study of T cell repertoires in cytomegalovirus infection. TCRdb re-derived calls from the reads in MiXCR, one entry per CDR3 protein. The sample lists roughly 500,000 distinct CDR3 sequences, approximately 15% occurring once. The sequenced sample was CD8+ T cells from PBMCs. Receptor source: a human donor in good health (CMV status not recorded). Some clones in this sample may be carry-over from other donors' samples.

About this clonotype: A read error is possible here, since a much larger clone lies one base away. Since the CDR3 does not end with the conserved phenylalanine or tryptophan, this likely comes from a read error. V gene TRBV7-9 combines with J gene TRBJ1-1; tentative D call: TRBD1 (5 bases). This CDR3 has 15 residues. Germline V CDR1 and CDR2: SEHNR, FQNEAQ (reference sequence). Written as DNA, the CDR3 is TGTGCCAGCAGCTTAGCGGGGGGAGGGAACCCTGAAGCTTTCCTT. Its protein is CASSLAGGGNPEAFL.

The chain recombines TRBV20-1 with TRBJ2-7; TRBD1 might be the D (5 bases). The V gene lost 4 bases and the J gene lost 0 bases, with 10 bases spanning the gap. CDR3 length equals 13 residues. Germline CDR1 is DFQATT and CDR2 is SNEGSKA (reference sequence). This CDR3 reads CSATTDSSYEQYF. The CDR3 DNA is TGCAGTGCTACGACAGATTCCTCCTACGAGCAGTACTTC.

In its sample, this clonotype was seen a few times. This chain connects TRBV14 to TRBJ1-1; no clear D gene. The V end lost 2 bases, the J end lost 1 base, and 11 bases lay between the germline ends. CDR3 length: 15 residues. Germline assignment: CDR1 SGHDN and CDR2 FVKESK. Written as DNA, the CDR3 is TGTGCCAGCAGCCAATATCGGCTAAGGAACACTGAAGCTTTCTTT. This codes for CASSQYRLRNTEAFF.

This clonotype has a handful of counts. The chain joins TRBV19 to TRBJ1-1; D ambiguous. V lost 5 bases and J 7 bases, leaving 14 bases between the germline ends. The CDR3 totals 13 residues. Germline loops: CDR1 LNHDA, CDR2 SQIVND (reference sequence). CDR3 sequence (DNA): TGTGCCAGTAGTGAGAGCGGACCTTATGAAGCTTTCTTT. Protein: CASSESGPYEAFF.

This clonotype was seen more than once but under ten times. The V call is TRBV27, the J call TRBJ2-2; D is unresolved. Germline V gene sequence: CDR1 MNHEY, CDR2 SMNVEV (reference sequence). The CDR3 totals 12 residues. Trimming took off 5 bases at V and 6 bases at J, with 7 bases between the two ends. CDR3 in DNA: TGTGCCAGCAGTCTCAAGCCCGGGGAGCTGTTTTTT. Encoded protein: CASSLKPGELFF.

In its sample, this clonotype was seen many times. J is TRBJ1-1 and V is TRBV7-9; TRBD1 is a possible D gene (5 bases). Germline lookup yields CDR1 SEHNR and CDR2 FQNEAQ (reference sequence). The CDR3 has 12 residues. Trimming took off 4 bases at V and 5 bases at J, with 8 bases between the two ends. Here the CDR3 reads CASSSGVTEAFF. CDR3 DNA sequence: TGTGCCAGCAGCTCGGGGGTAACTGAAGCTTTCTTT.

A note on this clonotype: A much larger clonotype is one base distant, so this may be a read error. This chain joins TRBV4-1 and TRBJ2-7; 10 bases align to TRBD1. CDR1 and CDR2 from the germline V gene are MGHRA and YSYEKL. The CDR3 covers 15 residues. The CDR3 loop reads CACSLGQGGSYEQYF. The CDR3 bases are TGCGCCTGCAGCCTCGGACAGGGGGGGTCCTACGAGCAGTACTTC.

The sample holds a few counts of this clonotype. The rearrangement uses TRBV7-9 and TRBJ1-2; D is possibly TRBD1 (5 bases). The CDR3 covers 16 residues. Germline V CDR1 and CDR2: SEHNR, FQNEAQ (reference sequence). The V and J ends lost 5 bases and 1 base respectively, with 17 bases between them. CDR3 residues: CASSVGARALNYGYTF. In DNA form, the CDR3 reads TGTGCCAGCAGCGTTGGGGCCAGAGCCCTTAACTATGGCTACACCTTC. Combining the CDR3 with reference TRBV7-9 and TRBJ1-2 gives the whole variable domain DTGVSQNPRHKITKRGQNVTFRCDPISEHNRLYWYRQTLGQGPEFLTYFQNEAQLEKSRLLSDRFSAERPKGSFSTLEIQRTEQGDSAMYLCASSVGARALNYGYTFGSGTRLTVV.

This clonotype came up many times. The chain links TRBV7-2 to TRBJ1-5, with 7 bases fitting TRBD1. From germline, CDR1 is SGHTA and CDR2 FQGNSA. The CDR3 has 16 amino acids. The junction had 7 bases not matched to a gene; V was cut back by 5 bases and J by 0 bases. The CDR3 DNA reads TGTGCCAGCAGCCCTGGGACAGCTTATAGCAATCAGCCCCAGCATTTT. Protein sequence: CASSPGTAYSNQPQHF. Combining the CDR3 with reference TRBV7-2 and TRBJ1-5 gives the whole variable domain GAGVSQSPSNKVTEKGKDVELRCDPISGHTALYWYRQSLGQGLEFLIYFQGNSAPDKSGLPSDRFSAERTGGSVSTLTIQRTQQEDSAVYLCASSPGTAYSNQPQHFGDGTRLSIL.

The chain links TRBV27 to TRBJ1-5; a weak D match, TRBD1 (6 bases). The ends were cut back, 5 bases at V and 0 bases at J, with 14 bases in the middle. CDR1 is MNHEY and CDR2 is SMNVEV in the germline V gene (reference sequence). The CDR3 totals 16 residues. For the CDR3, the DNA is TGTGCCAGCAGTGCGGACAGTGCTTATAGCAATCAGCCCCAGCATTTT. Protein: CASSADSAYSNQPQHF.